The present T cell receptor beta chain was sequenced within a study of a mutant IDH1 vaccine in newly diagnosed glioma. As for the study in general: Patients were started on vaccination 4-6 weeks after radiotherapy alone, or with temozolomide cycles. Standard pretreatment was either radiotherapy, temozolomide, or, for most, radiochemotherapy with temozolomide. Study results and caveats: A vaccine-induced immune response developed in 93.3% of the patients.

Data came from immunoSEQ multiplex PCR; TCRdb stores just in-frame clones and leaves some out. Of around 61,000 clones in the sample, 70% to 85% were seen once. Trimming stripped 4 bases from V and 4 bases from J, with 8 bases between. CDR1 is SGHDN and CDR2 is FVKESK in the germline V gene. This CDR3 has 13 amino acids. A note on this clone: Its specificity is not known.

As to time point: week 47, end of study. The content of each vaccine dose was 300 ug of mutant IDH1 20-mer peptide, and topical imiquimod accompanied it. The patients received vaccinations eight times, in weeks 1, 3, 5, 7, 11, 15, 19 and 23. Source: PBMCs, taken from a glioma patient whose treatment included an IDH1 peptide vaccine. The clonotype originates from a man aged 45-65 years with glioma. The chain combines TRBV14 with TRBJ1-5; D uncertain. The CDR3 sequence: CASSLGPNQPQHF. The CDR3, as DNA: TGTGCCAGCAGCCTAGGACCTAATCAGCCCCAGCATTTT. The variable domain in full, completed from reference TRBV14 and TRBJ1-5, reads EAGVTQFPSHSVIEKGQTVTLRCDPISGHDNLYWYRRVMGKEIKFLLHFVKESKQDESGMPNNRFLAERTGGTYSTLKVQPAELEDSGVYFCASSLGPNQPQHFGDGTRLSIL.